A single TCR beta chain is shown here with its context. What it recognizes is unknown. The CDR3 contains 18 residues. It was with 60 Vbeta and 13 Jbeta primers that the PCR ran. The assay was immunoSEQ multiplex PCR, and TCRdb's table has in-frame clones only and misses some. Of tens of thousands of clones listed, around 89% were seen once; the top ten hold 12%. This record belongs to a study of cytomegalovirus exposure and HLA in healthy donors. General study results and limits: Upon later analysis, TCR association rates were observed to vary by HLA locus, being highest for DRB1 and lowest for HLA-C.

The chain couples TRBV1 to TRBJ2-7; the table gives TRBD2 as D, unverified against the DNA. TRBV1 is marked as a pseudogene. The specimen was PBMCs. The receptor was derived from a woman aged 25 to 45 in good health and CMV-seropositive. CDR3 sequence: CTSSPMLLLAGEQYEQYF. CDR3 nucleotide sequence: TGCACCAGCAGCCCCATGCTCTTACTAGCGGGAGAACAGTACGAGCAGTACTTC.